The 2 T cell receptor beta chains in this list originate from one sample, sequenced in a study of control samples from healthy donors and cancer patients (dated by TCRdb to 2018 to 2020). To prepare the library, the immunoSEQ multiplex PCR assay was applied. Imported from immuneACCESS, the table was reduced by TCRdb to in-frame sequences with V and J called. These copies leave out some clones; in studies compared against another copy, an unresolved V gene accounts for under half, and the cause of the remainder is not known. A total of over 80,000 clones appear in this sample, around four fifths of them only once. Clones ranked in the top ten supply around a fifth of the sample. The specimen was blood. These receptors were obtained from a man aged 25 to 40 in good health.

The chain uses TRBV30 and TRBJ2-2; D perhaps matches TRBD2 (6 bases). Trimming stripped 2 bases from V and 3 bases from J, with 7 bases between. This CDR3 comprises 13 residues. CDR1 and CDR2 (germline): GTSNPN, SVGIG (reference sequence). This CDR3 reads CAWSSGDTGELFF. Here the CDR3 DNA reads TGTGCCTGGAGTTCGGGGGACACCGGGGAGCTGTTTTTT.

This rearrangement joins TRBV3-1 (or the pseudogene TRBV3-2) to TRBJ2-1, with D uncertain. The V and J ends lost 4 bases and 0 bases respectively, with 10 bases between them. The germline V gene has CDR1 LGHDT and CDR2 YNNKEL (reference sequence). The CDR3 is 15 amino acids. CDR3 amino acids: CASSPRADSYNEQFF. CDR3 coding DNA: TGTGCCAGCAGCCCACGAGCAGACTCCTACAATGAGCAGTTCTTC.